The TCR beta chain described here comes from a study of blood T cell repertoires in COVID-19. This CDR3 is 12 amino acids long. Germline V gene data show CDR1 as SGHAT and CDR2 as FQNNGV. Trimming took off 3 bases at V and 8 bases at J, with 8 bases between the two ends. Source study methods: How many nucleated cells were present was estimated from reference gene primer amplification. The assay was immunoSEQ multiplex PCR, and TCRdb's table has in-frame clones only and misses some. V and J calls and clone size are those listed in that table; D and trimming were worked out from the DNA. This sample has about 14,000 clones, with about three quarters found just once.

The origin of this receptor is a woman of 80 years or more with acute or convalescent COVID-19. The sequencing input was peripheral blood. This chain links TRBV11-2 with TRBJ2-4; the D is unclear. The CDR3 is CASSFTGYIQYF. As DNA, the CDR3 is TGTGCCAGCAGCTTTACCGGGTACATTCAGTACTTC.